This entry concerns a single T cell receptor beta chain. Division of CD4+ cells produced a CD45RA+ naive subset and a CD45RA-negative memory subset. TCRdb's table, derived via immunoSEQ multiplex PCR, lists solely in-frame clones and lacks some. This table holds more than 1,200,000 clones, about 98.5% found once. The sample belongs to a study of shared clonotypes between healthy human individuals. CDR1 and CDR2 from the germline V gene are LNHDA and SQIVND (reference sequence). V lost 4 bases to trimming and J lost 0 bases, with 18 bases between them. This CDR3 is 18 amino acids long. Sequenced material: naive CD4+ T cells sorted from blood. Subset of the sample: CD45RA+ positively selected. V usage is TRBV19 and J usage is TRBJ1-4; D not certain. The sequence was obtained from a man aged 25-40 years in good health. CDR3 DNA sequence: TGTGCCAGTAGTAGGTACCGCACCTCTCCAGCAACTAATGAAAAACTGTTTTTT. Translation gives CASSRYRTSPATNEKLFF.